What follows are 27 T cell receptor beta chains derived from one specimen sequenced in a study of blood T cell repertoires in COVID-19. Assay: immunoSEQ multiplex PCR; the TCRdb copy retains only in-frame clones and omits some. The sample yields approximately 300,000 clones, about nine tenths seen once. Sample: peripheral blood. The receptors come from a woman between 45 and 65 years old who had recovered from COVID-19.

This clone was seen just once. The chain joins TRBV28 to TRBJ1-2; D gene ambiguous. V was clipped by 4 bases and J by 8 bases, with 8 bases between them. CDR1 and CDR2 from the germline V gene are MDHEN and SYDVKM. The CDR3 is 11 amino acids. As DNA, the CDR3 is TGTGCCAGCAGTTCCCAGTGGGGCTACACCTTC. Translated: CASSSQWGYTF.

This clone occurred once. The chain employs TRBV5-4 and TRBJ2-3; 7 positions match TRBD2. CDR3 size: 12 residues. V was pared by 10 bases and J by 6 bases, with 8 bases of the junction left unmatched. Germline V CDR1 and CDR2: SGHNT, YYREEE (reference sequence). The CDR3 region is CAGGVAGDTQYF. The CDR3 DNA follows: TGTGCCGGGGGGGTAGCGGGCGATACGCAGTATTTT.

The rearrangement links TRBV6-6 to TRBJ2-7; 7 bases are a match to TRBD1. Germline V gene lookup returns CDR1 MNHNY and CDR2 SVGAGI (reference sequence). Trimming removed 9 bases from V and 3 bases from J; junction bases left unmatched: 11. This CDR3 comprises 14 residues. CDR3 nucleotides: TGTGCCAGTTCGGAACGGACAGGCTACTACGAGCAGTACTTC. Encoded protein: CASSERTGYYEQYF.

The chain combines TRBV11-2 with TRBJ2-4; D not certain. Per germline, CDR1 SGHAT and CDR2 FQNNGV. This CDR3 has 14 residues. V was trimmed by 4 bases and J by 1 base, leaving 8 bases between them. As DNA, the CDR3 is TGTGCCAGCAGCTCGAGTTTGGCCAAAAACATTCAGTACTTC. Encoded protein: CASSSSLAKNIQYF.

V usage is TRBV2 and J usage is TRBJ1-2, with 7 positions matching TRBD1. The CDR3 has 12 amino acids. Germline V gene sequence: CDR1 SNHLY, CDR2 FYNNEI. Trimming at V came to 6 bases and at J to 8 bases, leaving 6 bases not matched to a gene. The CDR3 DNA reads as TGTGCCAGCAGATATACAGGGGAGGGCTACACCTTC. This gives the protein CASRYTGEGYTF.

The rearrangement links TRBV12-3 or TRBV12-4 to TRBJ1-3, with 9 bases aligning to TRBD1. The J segment lost 6 bases and the V segment lost 6 bases, leaving 3 bases of the junction unmatched. The CDR3 totals 13 residues. DNA of the CDR3: TGTGCCAGCAGAGACAGGGGGGAAAACACCATATATTTT. Protein product: CASRDRGENTIYF.

CDR3 sequence: CASSYRQGQGDEQFF. The CDR3, as DNA: TGCGCCAGCAGCTATCGACAGGGGCAAGGGGATGAGCAGTTCTTC. The genes are TRBV5-1 and TRBJ2-1; 8 bases line up with TRBD1. After removal of 3 bases from V and 8 bases from J, the junction contained 10 bases not matched to a gene. The CDR3 consists of 15 residues. Germline loops: CDR1 SGHRS, CDR2 YFSETQ.

The chain has TRBV5-5 and TRBJ2-3; 13 bases fit TRBD2. Per germline, CDR1 SGHKS and CDR2 YYEKEE (reference sequence). V gave up 3 bases and J gave up 5 bases; unmatched junction bases: 9. The CDR3 runs 17 residues. CDR3: CASSSGTSGTTVDTQYF. CDR3 bases: TGTGCCAGCAGCTCGGGGACTAGCGGGACTACAGTAGATACGCAGTATTTT.

This clone was counted once. The chain is built from TRBV28 and TRBJ2-7; the D gene is possibly TRBD1 (6 bases). The CDR3 covers 14 residues. The V end was cut by 6 bases, the J end by 6 bases, with 18 bases between. In germline, CDR1 is MDHEN, CDR2 SYDVKM. In DNA form, the CDR3 reads TGTGCCAGCAGCTTAACAGGGTTGTTAAGCGAGCAGTACTTC. This gives the protein CASSLTGLLSEQYF. Based on the CDR3 plus reference TRBV28 and TRBJ2-7, the full variable domain is DVKVTQSSRYLVKRTGEKVFLECVQDMDHENMFWYRQDPGLGLRLIYFSYDVKMKEKGDIPEGYSVSREKKERFSLILESASTNQTSMYLCASSLTGLLSEQYFGPGTRLTVT.

V and J are TRBV7-2 and TRBJ1-1; TRBD1 might be the D (5 bases). This CDR3 comprises 15 residues. Germline CDR1 is SGHTA and CDR2 is FQGNSA. V shed 5 bases and J shed 1 base, with 14 bases lying between them. DNA of the CDR3: TGTGCCAGCAGCCCTGCGGTCAGGGCGAACACTGAAGCTTTCTTT. Protein: CASSPAVRANTEAFF. Using reference TRBV7-2 and TRBJ1-1 for the parts outside the CDR3, the full variable domain is GAGVSQSPSNKVTEKGKDVELRCDPISGHTALYWYRQSLGQGLEFLIYFQGNSAPDKSGLPSDRFSAERTGGSVSTLTIQRTQQEDSAVYLCASSPAVRANTEAFFGQGTRLTVV.

The chain combines TRBV5-6 with TRBJ1-2; D remains unclear. This CDR3 spans 14 amino acids. Trimming left V 1 base short and J 2 bases short, with 9 bases between. CDR1 SGHDT and CDR2 YYEEEE come from the germline V gene. In DNA form, the CDR3 reads TGTGCCAGCAGCTTGTGGGAGTCCAACTATGGCTACACCTTC. Its translation: CASSLWESNYGYTF.

This clone was picked up one time. This sequence joins TRBV4-2 and TRBJ1-5, with D tentatively TRBD1 (6 bases). Trimming took 4 bases from V and 1 from J, leaving 14 bases between them. CDR1 is LGHNA, CDR2 YNFKEQ, per germline. This CDR3 is built from 16 residues. The CDR3: CASSREATGSNQPQHF. The CDR3 bases are TGTGCCAGCAGCCGTGAAGCGACAGGAAGCAATCAGCCCCAGCATTTT.

The rearrangement uses TRBV2 and TRBJ2-1; 7 bases line up with TRBD2. Germline values: CDR1 SNHLY, CDR2 FYNNEI. V was clipped by 6 bases and J by 1 base; unmatched bases: 3. The CDR3 is 14 residues long. The CDR3 region has the DNA TGTGCCAGCAGGGGGGACTATTCCTACAATGAGCAGTTCTTC. Protein sequence: CASRGDYSYNEQFF.

The chain couples TRBV5-1 to TRBJ1-2; D is unresolved. The V end was cut by 6 bases, the J end by 4 bases, with 13 bases between. The CDR3 sequence is 13 residues long. The V gene's germline CDR1 is SGHRS and CDR2 YFSETQ. CDR3 residues: CASTMEQSYGYTF. Here the CDR3 DNA reads TGCGCCAGCACCATGGAACAGAGCTATGGCTACACCTTC.

This chain connects TRBV9 to TRBJ2-1, with unresolved D. The ends were cut back, 0 bases at V and 6 bases at J, with 10 bases in the middle. The CDR3 has 14 residues. CDR1 is SGDLS and CDR2 is YYNGEE in the germline V gene. CDR3 loop: CASSVGVGGNEQFF. CDR3 DNA sequence: TGTGCCAGCAGCGTAGGCGTAGGCGGCAATGAGCAGTTCTTC.

This clone was recorded a few times. The rearrangement links TRBV30 to TRBJ1-4; maybe TRBD1 (6 bases). The germline gives CDR1 GTSNPN, CDR2 SVGIG (reference sequence). This CDR3 is built from 15 residues. Trimming took 0 bases from V and 8 from J, leaving 16 bases between them. The CDR3 bases are TGTGCCTGGAGTGTAAAGTCAGGGGATACGGAAAAACTGTTTTTT. This codes for CAWSVKSGDTEKLFF. The full variable domain, completed using reference TRBV30 and TRBJ1-4, is SQTIHQWPATLVQPVGSPLSLECTVEGTSNPNLYWYRQAAGRGLQLLFYSVGIGQISSEVPQNLSASRPQDRQFILSSKKLLLSDSGFYLCAWSVKSGDTEKLFFGSGTQLSVL.

The chain links TRBV19 to TRBJ2-1; 10 positions agree with TRBD1. V lost 5 bases, J lost 6 bases, and 1 base stayed unmatched. The CDR3 loop spans 13 amino acids. CDR1 and CDR2 (germline): LNHDA, SQIVND (reference sequence). CDR3 in DNA: TGTGCCAGTAGTCGGGACAGGGGCAATGAGCAGTTCTTC. Residues: CASSRDRGNEQFF.

CDR3 coding DNA: TGTGCCAGCAGCTCTACCGGGACACGGCCGCATGGCTACACCTTC. Amino acid sequence: CASSSTGTRPHGYTF. The rearrangement links TRBV11-2 to TRBJ1-2; tentative D call: TRBD1 (6 bases). The CDR3 totals 15 residues. Germline-derived CDR1 and CDR2 are SGHAT and FQNNGV. Trimming left V 4 bases short and J 6 bases short, with 18 bases between.

The chain couples TRBV28 to TRBJ2-7; 8 nucleotides line up with TRBD2. V shed 4 bases and J 6 bases; nucleotides not matched to a gene: 20. The CDR3 runs to 18 residues. Per the germline V gene, CDR1 is MDHEN and CDR2 is SYDVKM. The CDR3 loop is CASSSGTRRGKPLAEQYF. CDR3 nucleotide sequence: TGTGCCAGCAGTTCCGGGACTAGAAGGGGGAAGCCTCTCGCCGAGCAGTACTTC.

V gene TRBV11-2 combines with J gene TRBJ2-5; D uncertain. The V and J ends lost 1 base and 5 bases respectively, with 11 bases between them. The CDR3 spans 14 residues. The germline V gene has CDR1 SGHAT and CDR2 FQNNGV. The CDR3 protein is CASSLAPVRETQYF. DNA for the CDR3: TGTGCCAGCAGCTTAGCGCCGGTCCGGGAGACCCAGTACTTC.

The chain is built from TRBV9 and TRBJ1-6; no clear D. Trimming pared 2 bases from V and 0 bases from J, leaving 6 bases between. Germline loops: CDR1 SGDLS, CDR2 YYNGEE. CDR3 length: 15 residues. As DNA, the CDR3 is TGTGCCAGCAGCGTTACCAGCTCCTATAATTCACCCCTCCACTTT. This gives the protein CASSVTSSYNSPLHF. Supplemented by reference TRBV9 and TRBJ1-6, the full variable domain reads DSGVTQTPKHLITATGQRVTLRCSPRSGDLSVYWYQQSLDQGLQFLIQYYNGEERAKGNILERFSAQQFPDLHSELNLSSLELGDSALYFCASSVTSSYNSPLHFGNGTRLTVT.

The chain is built from TRBV5-1 and TRBJ1-1, with a possible D match to TRBD1 (5 bases). There are 14 residues in the CDR3. With 4 bases removed from V and 1 base from J, the gap between germline ends came to 11 bases. Germline V CDR1 and CDR2: SGHRS, YFSETQ. CDR3 sequence reads: CASSPGGGNTEAFF. The CDR3 nucleotides read TGCGCCAGCAGCCCGGGCGGGGGGAACACTGAAGCTTTCTTT.

This clone was seen once. This chain connects TRBV9 to TRBJ1-6; no clear D gene. The CDR3 length is 15 residues. V gave up 0 bases and J gave up 0 bases, with 4 bases separating them. The germline V gene encodes CDR1 SGDLS and CDR2 YYNGEE. The CDR3 nucleotides read TGTGCCAGCAGCGTAGAGAGCTCCTATAATTCACCCCTCCACTTT. It codes for CASSVESSYNSPLHF. Full variable domain (outside the CDR3, taken from reference TRBV9 and TRBJ1-6): DSGVTQTPKHLITATGQRVTLRCSPRSGDLSVYWYQQSLDQGLQFLIQYYNGEERAKGNILERFSAQQFPDLHSELNLSSLELGDSALYFCASSVESSYNSPLHFGNGTRLTVT.

The rearrangement uses TRBV27 and TRBJ2-3; 10 positions match TRBD2. The germline V gene encodes CDR1 MNHEY and CDR2 SMNVEV (reference sequence). There are 16 residues in the CDR3. After removal of 5 bases from V and 6 bases from J, the junction contained 11 bases not matched to a gene. CDR3 protein: CASSPHLAGVGDTQYF. The CDR3 region has the DNA TGTGCCAGCAGTCCACATCTAGCGGGAGTTGGCGATACGCAGTATTTT.

In DNA form, the CDR3 reads TGTGCCAGCAGGGACAGTAGCTCCTATAATTCACCCCTCCACTTT. It is translated as CASRDSSSYNSPLHF. The V call is TRBV25-1, the J call TRBJ1-6, with D possibly TRBD1 on 6 matching bases. The V gene's germline CDR1 is MGHDK and CDR2 SYGVNS. The germline V and J ends were trimmed by 6 bases and 0 bases, with 9 bases remaining between them. The CDR3 runs to 15 residues. The complete variable domain, with remaining parts taken from reference TRBV25-1 and TRBJ1-6, reads EADIYQTPRYLVIGTGKKITLECSQTMGHDKMYWYQQDPGMELHLIHYSYGVNSTEKGDLSSESTVSRIRTEHFPLTLESARPSHTSQYLCASRDSSSYNSPLHFGNGTRLTVT.

This CDR3 is CASSDPGGNYGYTF. The CDR3 region has the DNA TGTGCCAGCAGCGACCCCGGGGGTAACTATGGCTACACCTTC. The chain has TRBV9 and TRBJ1-2; possible D gene TRBD1, 5 bases. The length of the CDR3 is 14 residues. The V end lost 3 bases, the J end lost 1 base, and 10 bases lay between the germline ends. Germline assignment: CDR1 SGDLS and CDR2 YYNGEE.

This chain joins TRBV6-5 and TRBJ2-7; TRBD2 matches 12 bases. From germline, CDR1 is MNHEY and CDR2 SVGAGI. The CDR3 extends over 14 amino acids. V gave up 8 bases and J gave up 4 bases; unmatched junction bases: 6. CDR3 nucleotides: TGTGCCAGCCGACTGACTAGCGGGGGTTACGAGCAGTACTTC. Translation: CASRLTSGGYEQYF.